Listed below are T cell receptor beta chains from one sample, sequenced in a study of blood T cell repertoires in COVID-19. Generated by immunoSEQ multiplex PCR, the TCRdb table keeps only in-frame clones and is missing some. Here the sample spans approximately 250,000 clones, approximately 85% being singletons. Material: peripheral blood. The receptors were sampled from a man in his forties or fifties with COVID-19, enrolled during active disease. The CDR3 runs from the conserved cysteine through the conserved F or W. A D gene is named only where the DNA matches it firmly. The size of a clone is reported for some rows only, either as once, few or many, or as a class for expanded clones.

cdr3_nt cdr3_aa clone_size d_call j_call v_call
TGTGCCAGCAGCCCGGGTGGGGGGTCCCGCAACTATGGCTACACCTTC CASSPGGGSRNYGYTF - - TRBJ1-2 TRBV5-4
TGTGCCAGCAGCCGCAGTCTGGGGGGACAGGGTTATCTCGAGCAGTACTTC CASSRSLGGQGYLEQYF once TRBD1 TRBJ2-7 TRBV14
TGTGCCAGCAGCGTAGCAGGGGGCTTTTCAAACATTCAGTACTTC CASSVAGGFSNIQYF - TRBD1 TRBJ2-4 TRBV9
TGTGCCACCAGCACCCAGACTAGCGGGGCGACCTACGAGCAGTACTTC CATSTQTSGATYEQYF - TRBD2 TRBJ2-7 TRBV15
TGTGCCAGCAGCTTAGTGGCGGTCAGGGTAGGCAATCAGCCCCAGCATTTT CASSLVAVRVGNQPQHF - - TRBJ1-5 TRBV7-8
TGTGCCAGCAGCCCGGCAGGGAGGGCTGCCGGGAGCTCCTATAATTCACCCCTCCACTTT CASSPAGRAAGSSYNSPLHF - - TRBJ1-6 TRBV5-5
TGTGCCAGCAGCCAAGAGGAGGGGTGGGGGGAGACCCAGTACTTC CASSQEEGWGETQYF - - TRBJ2-5 TRBV4-2
TGTGCCAGCTCAAAAAAACAGGGTGCTTCAGAGACCCAGTACTTC CASSKKQGASETQYF - - TRBJ2-5 TRBV18
TGTGCCAGCGGCAGGGGGAGATCACCCCTCCACTTT CASGRGRSPLHF few TRBD1 TRBJ1-6 TRBV28
TGTGCCAGCAGCCCCGACAGGGTAGGAAAACTGTTTTTT CASSPDRVGKLFF - TRBD1 TRBJ1-4 TRBV7-9
TGTGCCAGCAGCGCCGACAGGGGGCTCTATGGCTACACCTTC CASSADRGLYGYTF - TRBD1 TRBJ1-2 TRBV9
TGTGCCAGCTCACCCCAAGGACAGCCTTCTAATGAAAAACTGTTTTTT CASSPQGQPSNEKLFF - - TRBJ1-4 TRBV18
TGTGCCAGCAGTGAGAGTCGGACTGGGGAGACCCAGTACTTC CASSESRTGETQYF - - TRBJ2-5 TRBV25-1
TGTGCCAGCAGTCCACGGACAGGGGCCGACGAGCAGTACTTC CASSPRTGADEQYF - TRBD1 TRBJ2-7 TRBV27
TGTGCCAGCAGCGTAGGCCCTCGTCCCCCAGCCCAGCATTTT CASSVGPRPPAQHF - - TRBJ1-5 TRBV9
TGCGCCAGCAGCTTGTCTATTAGCGGGGGGTTAGAGACCCAGTACTTC CASSLSISGGLETQYF - TRBD2 TRBJ2-5 TRBV5-1
TGTGCCATCAGTGGGGACAGTTACGAGCAGTACTTC CAISGDSYEQYF - TRBD1 TRBJ2-7 TRBV10-3
TGTGCCAGCAGCGCCTCCGGGACAGAGTACAATGAGCAGTTCTTC CASSASGTEYNEQFF - TRBD1 TRBJ2-1 TRBV9
TGTGCCACCAGTGTTGGACTAGCGGGGCACAAAGAGACCCAGTACTTC CATSVGLAGHKETQYF - TRBD2 TRBJ2-5 TRBV15
TGTGCCAGCAGTTCCCCCCGGTATAGCGGGAGCAATGAGCAGTTCTTC CASSSPRYSGSNEQFF - TRBD2 TRBJ2-1 TRBV6-5
TGCGCCAGCAGCACAGACAGGGCAGAGCAGTACTTC CASSTDRAEQYF - TRBD1 TRBJ2-7 TRBV5-1
TGTGCCAGCAGCCGAGAAGCAGGGACAGATACGCAGTATTTT CASSREAGTDTQYF - - TRBJ2-3 TRBV3-1/TRBV3-2
TGTGCCAGCAGTGAAAATCCGGGGTCGCGTTCACCCCTCCACTTT CASSENPGSRSPLHF few - TRBJ1-6 TRBV25-1
TGCGCCAGCAGCCCCACCCCTGGAGGGCAGAGCGAGCAGTACTTC CASSPTPGGQSEQYF - - TRBJ2-7 TRBV5-1
TGTGCCAGCAGCTTATCCCGGGCAGGGGACACTGAAGCTTTCTTT CASSLSRAGDTEAFF - - TRBJ1-1 TRBV7-9
TGTGCCAGCAGCTTAGCGGGGGGTAACGAGCAGTACTTC CASSLAGGNEQYF - - TRBJ2-7 TRBV7-9
TGTGCCAGTTCGACAGGGGGACGGGGCTATGGCTACACCTTC CASSTGGRGYGYTF once - TRBJ1-2 TRBV21-1
TGTGCCAGCAGCCCCGGGAGAGACACTGAAGCTTTCTTT CASSPGRDTEAFF - - TRBJ1-1 TRBV11-2
TGCAGTGCTAGTCCCAGGGCGGACAATCAGCCCCAGCATTTT CSASPRADNQPQHF - - TRBJ1-5 TRBV20-1
TGCGCCAGCGCTAGGATATACAATGAGCAGTTCTTC CASARIYNEQFF - - TRBJ2-1 TRBV10-2
TGTGCCAGCAGACGGGAGGGGGCAGGGGCCGGGGAGCTGTTTTTT CASRREGAGAGELFF - - TRBJ2-2 TRBV25-1
TGTGCCAGCAGTGACAGATCGCTCCTTTCTGGGGCCAACGTCCTGACTTTC CASSDRSLLSGANVLTF - - TRBJ2-6 TRBV2
TGTGCCAGCAGCCCCGCCGCCCCAGTTGGCGGGGGCTCCTACAATGAGCAGTTCTTC CASSPAAPVGGGSYNEQFF - TRBD2 TRBJ2-1 TRBV7-9
TGTGCCATCAGACCAGGGCCCCACACTGAAGCTTTCTTT CAIRPGPHTEAFF - - TRBJ1-1 TRBV10-3
TGTGCCAGCAGAAGACATTCACAGGGTTCTAATTCCTACGAGCAGTACTTC CASRRHSQGSNSYEQYF - - TRBJ2-7 TRBV7-2
TGTGCCATCAGTTTACAGGGGGGGAACACTGAAGCTTTCTTT CAISLQGGNTEAFF - TRBD1 TRBJ1-1 TRBV10-3
TGTGCCATCAGTGGGGGGGGCTTTAATGAAAAACTGTTTTTT CAISGGGFNEKLFF - - TRBJ1-4 TRBV10-3
TGCGCCAGCAGCTTGGGAACGGGATCTAATGAAAAACTGTTTTTT CASSLGTGSNEKLFF - - TRBJ1-4 TRBV5-1
TGCAGCGTTGATGCAGGGGTTGCCGCAGATACGCAGTATTTT CSVDAGVAADTQYF - - TRBJ2-3 TRBV29-1
TGTGCCAGTAGGGTCTACAGTCCTTCTAATGAAAAACTGTTTTTT CASRVYSPSNEKLFF - - TRBJ1-4 TRBV19
TGTGCCAGCAGTTTTGATGGGAGGGCTAATGAAAAACTGTTTTTT CASSFDGRANEKLFF - - TRBJ1-4 TRBV28
TGTGCCACCAGCAGAGAGAGAGGTACTGAAGCTTTCTTT CATSRERGTEAFF - - TRBJ1-1 TRBV15
TGTGCCAGCAGCTTAGAAGCTTTTGGCACAGATACGCAGTATTTT CASSLEAFGTDTQYF - - TRBJ2-3 TRBV7-2
TGTGCCAGCAGCTTATTACCGGCAGGGGTCTATGGCTACACCTTC CASSLLPAGVYGYTF - - TRBJ1-2 TRBV5-4
TGTGCTAGTGGTTTGGTACAAAGAGGGCATGGCTACACCTTC CASGLVQRGHGYTF - - TRBJ1-2 TRBV12-5
TGTGCCAGCTCACCCAATCAGGGTGGCACTGAAGCTTTCTTT CASSPNQGGTEAFF - - TRBJ1-1 TRBV18